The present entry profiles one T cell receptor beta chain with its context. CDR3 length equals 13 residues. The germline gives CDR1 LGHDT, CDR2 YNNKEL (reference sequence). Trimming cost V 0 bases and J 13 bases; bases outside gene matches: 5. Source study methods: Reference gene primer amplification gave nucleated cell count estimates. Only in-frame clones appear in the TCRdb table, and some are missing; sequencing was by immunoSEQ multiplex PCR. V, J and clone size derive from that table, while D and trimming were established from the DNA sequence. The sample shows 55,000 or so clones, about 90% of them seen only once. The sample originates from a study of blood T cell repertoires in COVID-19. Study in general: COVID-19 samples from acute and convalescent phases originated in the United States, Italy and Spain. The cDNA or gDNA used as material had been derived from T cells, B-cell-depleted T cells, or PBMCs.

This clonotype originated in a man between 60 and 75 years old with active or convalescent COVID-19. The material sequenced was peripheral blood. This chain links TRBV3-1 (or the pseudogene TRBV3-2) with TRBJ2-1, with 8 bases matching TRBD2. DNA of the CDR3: TGTGCCAGCAGCCAAGATCGGGGGGGACTACAGTTCTTC. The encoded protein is CASSQDRGGLQFF.